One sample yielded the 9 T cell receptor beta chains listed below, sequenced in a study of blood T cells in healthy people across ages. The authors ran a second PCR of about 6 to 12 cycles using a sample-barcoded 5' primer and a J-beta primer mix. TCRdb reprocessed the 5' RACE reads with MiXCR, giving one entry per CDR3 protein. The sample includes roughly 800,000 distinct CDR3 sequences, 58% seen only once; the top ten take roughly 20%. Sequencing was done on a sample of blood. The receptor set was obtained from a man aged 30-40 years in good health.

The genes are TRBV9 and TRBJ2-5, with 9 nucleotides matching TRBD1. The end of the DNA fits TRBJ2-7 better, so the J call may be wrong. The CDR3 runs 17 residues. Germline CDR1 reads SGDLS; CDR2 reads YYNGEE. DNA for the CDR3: TGTGCCAGCAGTGCCCAATCCGGGACAGGGAGGGCCCACGAGCAGTACTTC. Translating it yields CASSAQSGTGRAHEQYF.

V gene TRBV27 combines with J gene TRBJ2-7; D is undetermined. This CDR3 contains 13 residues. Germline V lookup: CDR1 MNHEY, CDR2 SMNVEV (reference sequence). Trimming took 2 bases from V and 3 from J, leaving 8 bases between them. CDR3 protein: CASSLIRSYEQYF. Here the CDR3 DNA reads TGTGCCAGCAGTTTAATCAGGAGCTACGAGCAGTACTTC.

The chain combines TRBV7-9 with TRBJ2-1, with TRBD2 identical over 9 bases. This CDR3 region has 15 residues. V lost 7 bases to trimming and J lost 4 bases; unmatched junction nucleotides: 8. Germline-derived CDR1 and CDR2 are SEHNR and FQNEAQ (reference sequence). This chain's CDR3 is CASISSGTLYNEQFF. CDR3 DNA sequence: TGTGCCAGCATCTCTAGCGGGACCCTGTACAATGAGCAGTTCTTC.

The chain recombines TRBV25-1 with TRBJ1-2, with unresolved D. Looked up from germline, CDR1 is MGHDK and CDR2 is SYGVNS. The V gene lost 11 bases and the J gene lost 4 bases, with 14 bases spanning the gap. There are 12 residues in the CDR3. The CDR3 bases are TGTGCCGCGGGGAGTGACGGCTATGGCTACACCTTC. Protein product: CAAGSDGYGYTF.

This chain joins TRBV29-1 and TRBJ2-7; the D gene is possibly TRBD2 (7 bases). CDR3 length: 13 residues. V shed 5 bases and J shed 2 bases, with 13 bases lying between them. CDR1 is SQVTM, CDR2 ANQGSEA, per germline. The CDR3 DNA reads TGCAGCGTTCTTGGGGGGGGCCCCTACGAGCAGTACTTC. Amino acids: CSVLGGGPYEQYF.

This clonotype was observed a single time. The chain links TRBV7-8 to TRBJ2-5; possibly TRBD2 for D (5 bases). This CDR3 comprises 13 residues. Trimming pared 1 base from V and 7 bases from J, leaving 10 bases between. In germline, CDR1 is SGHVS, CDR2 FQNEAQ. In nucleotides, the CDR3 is TGTGCCAGCAGCTTAGTCCCCCGGGGGACCCAGTACTTC. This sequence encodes CASSLVPRGTQYF.

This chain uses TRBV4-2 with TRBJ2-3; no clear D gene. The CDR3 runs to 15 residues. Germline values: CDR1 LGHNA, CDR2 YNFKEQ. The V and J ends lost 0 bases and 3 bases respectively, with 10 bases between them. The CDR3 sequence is CASSQDQDPTDTQYF. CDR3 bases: TGTGCCAGCAGCCAAGATCAGGATCCGACAGATACGCAGTATTTT.

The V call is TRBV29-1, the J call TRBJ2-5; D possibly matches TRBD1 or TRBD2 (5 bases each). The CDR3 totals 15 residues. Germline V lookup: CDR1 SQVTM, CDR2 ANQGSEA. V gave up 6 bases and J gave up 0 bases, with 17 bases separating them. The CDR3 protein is CSVAGTYRNQETQYF. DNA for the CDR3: TGCAGCGTCGCTGGGACCTATAGAAACCAAGAGACCCAGTACTTC.

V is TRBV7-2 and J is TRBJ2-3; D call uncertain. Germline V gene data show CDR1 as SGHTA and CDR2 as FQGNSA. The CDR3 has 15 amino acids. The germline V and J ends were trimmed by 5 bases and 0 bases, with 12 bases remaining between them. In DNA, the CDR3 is TGTGCCAGCAGCCCAAGGACCTCAAGCACAGATACGCAGTATTTT. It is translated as CASSPRTSSTDTQYF.